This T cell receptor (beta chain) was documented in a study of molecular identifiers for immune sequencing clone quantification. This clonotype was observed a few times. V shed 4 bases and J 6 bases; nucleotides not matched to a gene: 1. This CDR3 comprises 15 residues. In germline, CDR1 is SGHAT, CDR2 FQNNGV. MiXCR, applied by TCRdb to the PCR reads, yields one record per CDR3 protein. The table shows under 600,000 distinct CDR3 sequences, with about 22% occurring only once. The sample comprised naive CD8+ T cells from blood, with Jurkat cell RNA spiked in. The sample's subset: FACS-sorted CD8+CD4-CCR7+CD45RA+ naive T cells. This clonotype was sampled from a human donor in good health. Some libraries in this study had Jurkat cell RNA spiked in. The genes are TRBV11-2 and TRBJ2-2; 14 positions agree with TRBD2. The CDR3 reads CASSSTSGRAGELFF. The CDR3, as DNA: TGTGCCAGCAGCTCGACTAGCGGGAGGGCCGGGGAGCTGTTTTTT.